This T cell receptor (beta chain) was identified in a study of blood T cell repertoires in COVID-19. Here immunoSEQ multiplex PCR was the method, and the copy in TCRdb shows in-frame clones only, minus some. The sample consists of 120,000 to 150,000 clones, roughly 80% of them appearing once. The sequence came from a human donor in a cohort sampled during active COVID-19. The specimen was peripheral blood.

CDR3 nucleotides: TGTGCCAGCAGCTCAGGACTAGCGGGAGATGGATGGGAGACCCAGTACTTC. Its translation: CASSSGLAGDGWETQYF. The gene calls are TRBV7-8 and TRBJ2-5, with TRBD2 matching over 13 bases. Germline V gene sequence: CDR1 SGHVS, CDR2 FQNEAQ. CDR3 size: 17 residues. The ends lost 4 bases at V and 5 bases at J; junction bases unmatched: 10.